What follows describes a single T cell receptor beta chain. The sample comes from a study of OX40 agonist ivuxolimab in advanced cancers. The protocol was immunoSEQ multiplex PCR, while the TCRdb copy is restricted to in-frame clones and leaves out a portion. The sample has 50,000 to 65,000 clones, over 75% seen once. Trimming stripped 7 bases from V and 9 bases from J, with 7 bases between. Germline values: CDR1 SQVTM, CDR2 ANQGSEA. The CDR3 has 8 residues. Material: CD4+ or CD8+ T cells sorted from blood, obtained in a trial of the OX40 agonist ivuxolimab. The sequence derives from an adult with an advanced solid tumor such as melanoma, head and neck, liver or kidney cancer. V and J are TRBV29-1 and TRBJ2-7, with unresolved D. DNA for the CDR3: TGCAGCGACCCCGTGCAGTACTTC. This encodes CSDPVQYF.